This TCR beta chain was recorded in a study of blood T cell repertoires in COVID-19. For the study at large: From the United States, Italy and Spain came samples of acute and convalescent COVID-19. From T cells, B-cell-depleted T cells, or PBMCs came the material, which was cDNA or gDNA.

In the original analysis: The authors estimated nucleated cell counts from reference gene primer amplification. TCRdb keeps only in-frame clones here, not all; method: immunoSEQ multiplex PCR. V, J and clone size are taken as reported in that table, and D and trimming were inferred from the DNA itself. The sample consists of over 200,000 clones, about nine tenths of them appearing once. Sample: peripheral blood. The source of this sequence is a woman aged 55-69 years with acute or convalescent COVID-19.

DNA for the CDR3: TGTGCCAGCAGATGGACAGGGGGAGACCACTATGGCTACACCTTC. Residues: CASRWTGGDHYGYTF. The chain uses TRBV6-5 and TRBJ1-2; 10 positions agree with TRBD1. CDR3 length equals 15 residues. The germline gives CDR1 MNHEY, CDR2 SVGAGI. After removal of 6 bases from V and 3 bases from J, the junction contained 7 bases not matched to a gene.